The clone carrying this T cell receptor (beta chain) occurred many times. The TCR beta library used iRepertoire HTBI primers with Arm-PCR amplification of CDR3. TCRdb ran MiXCR on the multiplex PCR reads and lists one entry per CDR3 protein. This table has a few hundred thousand distinct CDR3 sequences, around 17% appearing once. This record comes from a study of regulatory T cells in long-lasting Graves disease. Across the study: Antithyroid drugs had been taken under 3 months by newly diagnosed Graves' patients.

Time point meaning: newly diagnosed GD, antithyroid drugs for less than 3 months. PBMCs provided the RNA from which the TCR library was made. These data were also filed under a second study, of T cells in Graves' hyperthyroidism and ophthalmopathy.

The sequenced sample was peripheral blood mononuclear cells (PBMCs), obtained at new diagnosis, from a patient treated with antithyroid drugs. This clonotype originated in a middle-aged man with Graves disease.

Written as DNA, the CDR3 is TGTGCCAGCAGTTTCAGGGTAACCGATACGCAGTATTTT. It translates to CASSFRVTDTQYF. The chain has TRBV12-3 or TRBV12-4 and TRBJ2-3; D may be TRBD1 (5 bases). This CDR3 comprises 13 residues. The ends were cut back, 3 bases at V and 6 bases at J, with 10 bases in the middle.